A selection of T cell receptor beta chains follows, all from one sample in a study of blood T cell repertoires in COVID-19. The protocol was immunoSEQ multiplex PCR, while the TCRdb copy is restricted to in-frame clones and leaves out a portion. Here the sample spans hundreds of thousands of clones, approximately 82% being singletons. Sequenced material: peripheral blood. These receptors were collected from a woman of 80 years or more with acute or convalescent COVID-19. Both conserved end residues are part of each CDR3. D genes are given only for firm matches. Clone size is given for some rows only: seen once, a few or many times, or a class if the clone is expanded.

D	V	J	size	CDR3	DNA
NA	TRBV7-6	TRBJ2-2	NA	CASSRSGSTGELFF	TGTGCCAGCAGCCGTAGCGGAAGCACCGGGGAGCTGTTTTTT
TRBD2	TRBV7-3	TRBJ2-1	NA	CASSLAAGEQFF	TGTGCCAGCAGCTTGGCAGCGGGGGAGCAGTTCTTC
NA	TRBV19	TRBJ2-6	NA	CASRESVRSSGANVLTF	TGTGCCAGTAGGGAGAGCGTACGGTCCTCTGGGGCCAACGTCCTGACTTTC
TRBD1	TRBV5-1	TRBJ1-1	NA	CASSFGQGMFRSTEAFF	TGCGCCAGCAGCTTCGGACAGGGGATGTTTCGGAGCACTGAAGCTTTCTTT
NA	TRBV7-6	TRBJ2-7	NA	CASNRHLSSYEQYF	TGTGCCAGCAACAGACACTTGAGCTCCTACGAGCAGTACTTC
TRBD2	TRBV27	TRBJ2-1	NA	CASSSPGLASNEQFF	TGTGCCAGCAGTTCCCCGGGACTAGCATCAAATGAGCAGTTCTTC
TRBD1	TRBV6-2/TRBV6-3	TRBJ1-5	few	CASSWDRAGSNQPQHF	TGTGCCAGCAGCTGGGACAGGGCCGGGAGCAATCAGCCCCAGCATTTT
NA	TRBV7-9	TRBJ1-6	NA	CASSLGGGRNSPLHF	TGTGCCAGCAGCTTAGGAGGGGGTCGTAATTCACCCCTCCACTTT
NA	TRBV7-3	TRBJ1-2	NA	CASSLTGSGGYTF	TGTGCCAGCAGCCTTACAGGATCGGGCGGCTACACCTTC
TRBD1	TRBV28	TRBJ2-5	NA	CASSSTGAGETQYF	TGTGCCAGCAGTTCGACAGGGGCCGGGGAGACCCAGTACTTC
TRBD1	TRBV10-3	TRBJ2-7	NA	CAISDRVRGRYSYEQYF	TGTGCCATCAGTGATAGGGTCAGGGGGCGATACTCCTACGAGCAGTACTTC
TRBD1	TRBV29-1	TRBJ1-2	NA	CSVPFKGAEGYTF	TGCAGCGTGCCTTTCAAGGGGGCGGAGGGCTACACCTTC
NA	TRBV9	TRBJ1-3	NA	CASSTVINPSGNTIYF	TGTGCCAGCAGCACGGTGATCAATCCCTCTGGAAACACCATATATTTT
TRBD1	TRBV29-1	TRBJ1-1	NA	CSVGDRGKEAFF	TGCAGCGTCGGGGACAGGGGGAAGGAAGCTTTCTTT
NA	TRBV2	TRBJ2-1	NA	CASSSTVNNEQFF	TGTGCCAGCAGTTCGACAGTAAACAATGAGCAGTTCTTC
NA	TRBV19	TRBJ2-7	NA	CASSIVQAPTYEQYF	TGTGCCAGTAGTATCGTTCAGGCACCCACCTACGAGCAGTACTTC
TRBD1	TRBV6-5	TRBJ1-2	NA	CASTPTGGRGYTF	TGTGCCAGCACCCCAACAGGGGGCCGGGGCTACACCTTC
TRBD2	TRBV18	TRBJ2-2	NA	CASSPQAGANTGELFF	TGTGCCAGCTCACCACAAGCGGGGGCCAACACCGGGGAGCTGTTTTTT
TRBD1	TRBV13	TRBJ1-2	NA	CASSQNRGANYGYTF	TGTGCCAGCAGCCAAAACAGGGGAGCTAACTATGGCTACACCTTC
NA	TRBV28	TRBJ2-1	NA	CASSQTPKDNEQFF	TGTGCCAGCAGTCAAACTCCTAAAGACAATGAGCAGTTCTTC
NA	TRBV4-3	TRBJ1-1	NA	CASSRVMNTEAFF	TGCGCCAGCAGCCGAGTCATGAACACTGAAGCTTTCTTT
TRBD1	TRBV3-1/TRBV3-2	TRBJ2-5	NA	CASSPRDRRFQETQYF	TGTGCCAGCAGCCCACGGGACAGGAGGTTCCAAGAGACCCAGTACTTC
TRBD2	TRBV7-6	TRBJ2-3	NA	CASSFAGSGGSTDTQYF	TGTGCCAGCAGCTTCGCCGGCAGCGGGGGATCCACAGATACGCAGTATTTT
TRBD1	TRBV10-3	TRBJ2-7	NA	CATKTGGFGEQYF	TGTGCCACGAAGACAGGGGGGTTTGGCGAGCAGTACTTC
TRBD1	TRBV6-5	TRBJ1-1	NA	CASHLNRDREAFF	TGTGCCAGCCACCTAAACCGGGACAGGGAAGCTTTCTTT
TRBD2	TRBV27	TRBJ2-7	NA	CASSPASGGLSYEQYF	TGTGCCAGCAGTCCAGCAAGCGGGGGCCTCTCCTACGAGCAGTACTTC
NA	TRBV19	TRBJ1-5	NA	CASSHSGGRPILLTGQPQHF	TGTGCCAGTAGTCATTCGGGGGGTCGCCCGATTCTCCTGACAGGTCAGCCCCAGCATTTT
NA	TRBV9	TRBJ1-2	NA	CASSVGGIYGYTF	TGTGCCAGCAGCGTAGGTGGCATCTATGGCTACACCTTC
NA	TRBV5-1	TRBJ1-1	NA	CASMKTVGLGAFF	TGCGCCAGCATGAAAACCGTTGGTCTCGGGGCTTTCTTT